The text below deals with one T cell receptor (beta chain). These data originate in a study of blood T cell repertoires in COVID-19. About the study: Whether acute or convalescent, the COVID-19 samples came from the United States, Italy and Spain. T cells, B-cell-depleted T cells, or PBMCs provided the cDNA or gDNA that served as material.

V lost 8 bases and J lost 2, with 15 bases in between. CDR1 and CDR2 from the germline V gene are LNHNV and YYDKDF (reference sequence). The CDR3 is 14 amino acids. In the authors' methods: Using reference gene primer amplification, nucleated cell counts were estimated. TCRdb keeps only in-frame clones here, not all; method: immunoSEQ multiplex PCR. The V and J calls and the clone size are those of that table, but D and trimming were determined from the DNA. The sample consists of some 180,000 clones, about 90% of them appearing once. This rearrangement joins TRBV15 to TRBJ1-1; D is perhaps TRBD1 (5 bases). The receptor was derived from a man in his 60s with active or convalescent COVID-19. The sample was peripheral blood. In DNA form, the CDR3 reads TGTGCCACCTCCATTGGCAGGGCCAACACTGAAGCTTTCTTT. It encodes CATSIGRANTEAFF.